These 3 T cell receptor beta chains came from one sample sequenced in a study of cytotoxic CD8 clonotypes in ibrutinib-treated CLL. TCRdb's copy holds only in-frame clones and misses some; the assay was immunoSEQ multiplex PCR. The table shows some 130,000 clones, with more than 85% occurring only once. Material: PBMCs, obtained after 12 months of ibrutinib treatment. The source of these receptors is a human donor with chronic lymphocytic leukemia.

The CDR3 loop is CASSSFKGSDEQYF. The CDR3, as DNA: TGTGCCAGCAGCTCATTTAAGGGCAGCGACGAGCAGTACTTC. The chain links TRBV7-9 to TRBJ2-7; D gene unclear. Germline-derived CDR1 and CDR2 are SEHNR and FQNEAQ (reference sequence). The V and J ends lost 4 bases and 5 bases respectively, with 15 bases between them. This CDR3 is built from 14 residues.

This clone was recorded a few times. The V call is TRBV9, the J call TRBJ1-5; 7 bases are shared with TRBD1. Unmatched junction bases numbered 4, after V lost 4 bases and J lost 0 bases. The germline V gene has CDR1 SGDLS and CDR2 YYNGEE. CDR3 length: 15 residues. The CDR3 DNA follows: TGTGCCAGCAGCACGACAGGGAATAGCAATCAGCCCCAGCATTTT. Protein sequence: CASSTTGNSNQPQHF.

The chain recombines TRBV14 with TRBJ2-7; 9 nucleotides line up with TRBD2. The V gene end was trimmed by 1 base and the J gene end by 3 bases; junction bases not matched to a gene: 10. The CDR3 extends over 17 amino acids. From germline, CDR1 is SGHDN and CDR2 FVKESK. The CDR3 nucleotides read TGTGCCAGCAGCCAAGTAAAGTCCAGCGGGAGGATCTACGAGCAGTACTTC. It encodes CASSQVKSSGRIYEQYF.